This T cell receptor (beta chain) stems from a study of brain T cells in children with intractable seizures. General study points: Absence of clones before surgery may stem from lower sequencing depth. HCMV serostatus was not known, and viral specificity came from CDR3 similarity only.

Points on this clone: What it binds is not known.

V was pared by 1 base and J by 9 bases, with 4 bases between. The CDR3 totals 11 residues. Germline CDR1 reads SGHAT; CDR2 reads FQNNGV. The table came from immunoSEQ multiplex PCR; TCRdb's copy has only in-frame clones and leaves some out. The sample has 100,000 to 120,000 clones; 85% to 95% are singletons. Only cases whose brain tissue showed the highest T cell transcript signatures were sequenced. Pre-surgery treatment included at least one anti-epileptic drug. The chain joins TRBV11-2 to TRBJ1-3; D uncertain. This clonotype was obtained from a boy less than two years old with hemimegalencephaly and intractable seizures. Sequencing was performed on peripheral blood, taken at surgery. The DNA of the CDR3 is TGTGCCAGCAGCTTAGGAGGCACCATATATTTT. It is translated as CASSLGGTIYF.